Listed below are T cell receptor beta chains from one sample, sequenced in a study of blood T cell repertoires in COVID-19. Sequencing used immunoSEQ multiplex PCR; TCRdb keeps in-frame clones, though not all of them. The sample records about 60,000 clones, 75% to 80% being singletons. The sequencing input was peripheral blood. The source of these receptors is a man between 45 and 60 years old with active or convalescent COVID-19. Both conserved end residues are part of each CDR3. The order of the fields is clone size, D gene, V gene, J gene, CDR3 DNA, CDR3 protein. A D gene is named only where the DNA matches it firmly. A row's size may be missing; if present it is once, few, many or a size class.

>NA|NA|TRBV5-8|TRBJ1-2
TGTGCCAGCAGCTTACTTAATAACTATGGCTACACCTTC
CASSLLNNYGYTF
>NA|NA|TRBV18|TRBJ1-5
TGTGCCAGCTCACCACCGATGGAAGGGGATCAGCCCCAGCATTTT
CASSPPMEGDQPQHF
>NA|NA|TRBV18|TRBJ1-1
TGTGCCAGCTCAATGGTAGGGGGGAACACTGAAGCTTTCTTT
CASSMVGGNTEAFF
>NA|TRBD2|TRBV27|TRBJ2-1
TGTGCCAGCAGTTTATACGGGGGTGCGGGAGCCTACAATGAGCAGTTCTTC
CASSLYGGAGAYNEQFF
>once|NA|TRBV7-9|TRBJ1-2
TGTGCCAGCAGCTTACGGCAGGGTGGCTACACCTTC
CASSLRQGGYTF
>few|TRBD2|TRBV19|TRBJ2-1
TGTGCCAGTACTGATATAAGCGGGAGGCCCTGGGATGAGCAGTTCTTC
CASTDISGRPWDEQFF
>NA|NA|TRBV27|TRBJ1-1
TGTGCCAGCAGTTTCGGCACTGAAGCTTTCTTT
CASSFGTEAFF
>NA|NA|TRBV19|TRBJ2-5
TGTGCCAGTAGTGTCACATTGAAGGGGTGGGAGACCCAGTACTTC
CASSVTLKGWETQYF
>NA|NA|TRBV12-3/TRBV12-4|TRBJ2-2
TGTGCCAGCAGAAGGGGAACCGGGGAGCTGTTTTTT
CASRRGTGELFF
>once|NA|TRBV11-2|TRBJ1-2
TGTGCCAGCAGCAGATCCCTAAACTATGGCTACACCTTC
CASSRSLNYGYTF
>few|TRBD2|TRBV6-1|TRBJ2-3
TGTGCCAGCAGCGAAACTAGCGGGAAGGGAGCAGATACGCAGTATTTT
CASSETSGKGADTQYF
>NA|NA|TRBV19|TRBJ2-5
TGTGCCAGTAGTATAATAGGGCGGGAAGAGACCCAGTACTTC
CASSIIGREETQYF
>NA|NA|TRBV12-3/TRBV12-4|TRBJ1-4
TGTGCCAGCAGTTTGGCAGATAATGAAAAACTGTTTTTT
CASSLADNEKLFF
>NA|TRBD2|TRBV19|TRBJ2-1
TGTGCCAGTAGCGTAGCGGGAACCTACAATGAGCAGTTCTTC
CASSVAGTYNEQFF